The 20 T cell receptor beta chains in this list originate from one sample, sequenced in a study of T cell responses to AZD1222 COVID-19 vaccine. Profiling relied on immunoSEQ multiplex PCR, and the TCRdb table lists in-frame clones only, not all of them. This repertoire shows 60,000 to 90,000 clones, more than 75% found once; its top ten account for more than 15%. The sequenced sample was peripheral blood, obtained 28 days after the second AZD1222 dose. All receptors derive from an adult who received the AZD1222 COVID-19 vaccine.

The chain has TRBV4-1 and TRBJ1-4; D gene unclear. V was cut by 5 bases and J by 5 bases, with 18 bases left in between. Per the germline V gene, CDR1 is MGHRA and CDR2 is YSYEKL. This CDR3 has 16 amino acids. The CDR3 loop is CASSSPGRGDNEKLFF. The CDR3 nucleotides are TGCGCCAGCAGCTCTCCTGGACGGGGAGACAATGAAAAACTGTTTTTT.

The chain uses TRBV18 and TRBJ1-2; a weak D match, TRBD1 (5 bases). Germline V gene sequence: CDR1 KGHSH, CDR2 LQKENI. The CDR3 is 16 residues long. Trimming shortened V by 2 bases and J by 5 bases, and 18 bases separated the two germline ends. DNA of the CDR3: TGTGCCAGCTCACCAGGGGGGAGTATATGGCTATATGGCTACACCTTC. Its translation is CASSPGGSIWLYGYTF.

The chain recombines TRBV29-1 with TRBJ1-4; D is unresolved. Germline CDR1 and CDR2: SQVTM and ANQGSEA. Trimming stripped 7 bases from V and 6 bases from J, with 12 bases between. CDR3 length: 12 residues. Here the CDR3 DNA reads TGCAGCGCGGCGGGCAGGCATGAAAAACTGTTTTTT. This gives the protein CSAAGRHEKLFF.

V gene TRBV11-3 combines with J gene TRBJ1-1; TRBD1 is a possible D gene (5 bases). Germline CDR1 reads SGHNT; CDR2 reads YENEEA. The CDR3 is 13 residues long. Trimming stripped 1 base from V and 7 bases from J, with 10 bases between. Here the CDR3 DNA reads TGTGCCAGCAGCTTAGTTTTGGGGGGTGAAGCTTTCTTT. Amino acid sequence: CASSLVLGGEAFF.

Of note for this clone: Other DNA variants within this sample encode the same CDR3. V is TRBV4-3 and J is TRBJ1-5; a possible D gene is TRBD1 (5 bases). The CDR3 consists of 15 residues. Germline CDR1 is LGHNA and CDR2 is YSLEER. V was shortened by 0 bases and J by 6 bases, with 12 bases between the two germline ends. The CDR3 nucleotides are TGCGCCAGCAGCCAAGATAGTCAGGGAGGTCAGCCCCAGCATTTT. Protein sequence: CASSQDSQGGQPQHF.

The chain links TRBV19 to TRBJ2-7; no reliable D call. Germline V gene data show CDR1 as LNHDA and CDR2 as SQIVND (reference sequence). This CDR3 comprises 13 residues. V was cut by 3 bases and J by 3 bases, with 9 bases left in between. The CDR3 region is CASSMRPSYEQYF. The CDR3 nucleotides are TGTGCCAGTAGTATGAGACCGAGCTACGAGCAGTACTTC.

The chain uses TRBV12-3 or TRBV12-4 and TRBJ2-1, with 10 bases identical to TRBD2. V lost 4 bases to trimming and J lost 15 bases; unmatched junction nucleotides: 6. The CDR3 extends over 12 amino acids. CDR3: CASSSGLAMLFF. Here the CDR3 DNA reads TGTGCCAGCAGTTCGGGACTAGCGATGCTGTTCTTC.

The chain employs TRBV28 and TRBJ1-4, with D maybe TRBD1 (5 bases). This CDR3 has 13 residues. V gave up 6 bases and J gave up 7 bases, with 12 bases separating them. In germline, CDR1 is MDHEN, CDR2 SYDVKM. CDR3 DNA: TGTGCCAGCAGAGCAGGGTATCTTGAAAAACTGTTTTTT. Protein sequence: CASRAGYLEKLFF.

This clone was picked up one time. The chain links TRBV19 to TRBJ2-5, with D perhaps matching TRBD1 (5 bases). Germline V lookup: CDR1 LNHDA, CDR2 SQIVND (reference sequence). Trimming left V 5 bases short and J 1 base short, with 11 bases between. CDR3 size: 14 residues. CDR3 loop: CASSLQGFQETQYF. CDR3 coding DNA: TGTGCCAGTAGTCTCCAGGGATTCCAAGAGACCCAGTACTTC.

The chain couples TRBV3-1 (or the pseudogene TRBV3-2) to TRBJ1-2; D is uncertain. V lost 2 bases and J 8 bases, leaving 6 bases between the germline ends. CDR1 is LGHDT and CDR2 is YNNKEL in the germline V gene (reference sequence). This CDR3 region has 11 residues. In DNA form, the CDR3 reads TGTGCCAGCAGCCAACTTTCCGGCTACACCTTC. It encodes CASSQLSGYTF.

The rearrangement uses TRBV2 and TRBJ1-2; D gene unclear. The CDR3 runs 15 residues. CDR1 SNHLY and CDR2 FYNNEI come from the germline V gene. Trimming cost V 6 bases and J 9 bases, with 23 bases left between them. The CDR3 protein is CASSQTGGHGESYTF. As DNA, the CDR3 is TGTGCCAGCAGCCAAACGGGAGGGCACGGTGAAAGCTACACCTTC. Full variable domain (missing parts from reference TRBV2 and TRBJ1-2): EPEVTQTPSHQVTQMGQEVILRCVPISNHLYFYWYRQILGQKVEFLVSFYNNEISEKSEIFDDQFSVERPDGSNFTLKIRSTKLEDSAMYFCASSQTGGHGESYTFGSGTRLTVV.

CDR3 sequence reads: CASPGQGVQPQHF. For the CDR3, the DNA is TGTGCCAGCCCGGGACAGGGAGTTCAGCCCCAGCATTTT. V usage is TRBV18 and J usage is TRBJ1-5; 9 bases align to TRBD1. Germline V gene sequence: CDR1 KGHSH, CDR2 LQKENI. V shed 8 bases, J shed 6 bases, and the junction held 5 bases outside the gene matches. CDR3 length equals 13 residues.

V and J are TRBV19 and TRBJ1-1, with 10 bases that match TRBD1. This CDR3 has 14 amino acids. Germline V lookup: CDR1 LNHDA, CDR2 SQIVND (reference sequence). With V trimmed by 5 bases and J by 5 bases, 5 bases remained unmatched. The CDR3 DNA follows: TGTGCCAGTAGTCGGGACAGGGGAAGGACTGAAGCTTTCTTT. This gives the protein CASSRDRGRTEAFF.

This chain uses TRBV28 with TRBJ1-4; possibly TRBD1 for D (6 bases). The ends were cut back, 6 bases at V and 4 bases at J, with 6 bases in the middle. The length of the CDR3 is 12 residues. Germline V CDR1 and CDR2: MDHEN, SYDVKM. This CDR3 is CASRQGNEKLFF. CDR3 in DNA: TGTGCCAGCAGACAGGGTAATGAAAAACTGTTTTTT.

This clone was counted between two and nine times. The CDR3 sequence is CASSEFFAGTVGQPQHF. The DNA of the CDR3 is TGTGCCAGCAGTGAATTCTTTGCCGGGACAGTGGGGCAGCCCCAGCATTTT. The J gene is TRBJ1-5, the V gene TRBV6-1; 7 bases are shared with TRBD1. Losses at the gene ends were 2 bases for V and 7 bases for J; bases not matched to a gene: 14. The CDR3 consists of 17 residues. CDR1 and CDR2 from the germline V gene are MNHNS and SASEGT.

The chain employs TRBV11-2 and TRBJ2-7; TRBD1 matches at 7 bases. The CDR3 runs 15 residues. Germline CDR1 reads SGHAT; CDR2 reads FQNNGV. V shed 4 bases, J shed 4 bases, and the junction held 10 bases outside the gene matches. In DNA form, the CDR3 reads TGTGCCAGCAGCTGGTCCCGGGACAGTAGATACGAGCAGTACTTC. Its translation is CASSWSRDSRYEQYF.

The chain combines TRBV2 with TRBJ2-2; D not resolved. V shed 4 bases and J shed 1 base, with 4 bases lying between them. The CDR3 spans 13 residues. Germline CDR1 is SNHLY and CDR2 is FYNNEI. The CDR3 protein is CASSVLNTGELFF. CDR3 nucleotides: TGTGCCAGCAGTGTTCTGAACACCGGGGAGCTGTTTTTT.

The chain recombines TRBV19 with TRBJ1-1; D unclear. Trimming pared 1 base from V and 1 base from J, leaving 10 bases between. Germline CDR1 and CDR2: LNHDA and SQIVND (reference sequence). The CDR3 contains 15 residues. The CDR3: CASSIARVANTEAFF. Written as DNA, the CDR3 is TGTGCCAGTAGTATAGCAAGGGTTGCGAACACTGAAGCTTTCTTT. The full variable domain, rest sourced from reference TRBV19 and TRBJ1-1, is DGGITQSPKYLFRKEGQNVTLSCEQNLNHDAMYWYRQDPGQGLRLIYYSQIVNDFQKGDIAEGYSVSREKKESFPLTVTSAQKNPTAFYLCASSIARVANTEAFFGQGTRLTVV.

J is TRBJ2-5 and V is TRBV3-1 (or the pseudogene TRBV3-2); 12 nucleotides line up with TRBD1. Trimming at V came to 3 bases and at J to 5 bases, leaving 4 bases not matched to a gene. Germline values: CDR1 LGHDT, CDR2 YNNKEL (reference sequence). The CDR3 length is 15 residues. CDR3 in amino acids: CASSHGTGGLETQYF. In DNA form, the CDR3 reads TGTGCCAGCAGCCACGGGACAGGGGGCTTGGAGACCCAGTACTTC.

The chain is built from TRBV5-1 and TRBJ2-6; no clear D. Trimming cost V 6 bases and J 0 bases, with 10 bases left between them. This CDR3 has 15 residues. CDR1 and CDR2 from the germline V gene are SGHRS and YFSETQ. CDR3 protein: CASKDALSGANVLTF. CDR3 bases: TGCGCCAGCAAGGACGCCCTCTCTGGGGCCAACGTCCTGACTTTC.